This T cell receptor (beta chain) is drawn from a study of blood T cells in healthy people across ages. Researchers report isolating at least 6 million PBMCs per sample. Germline V lookup: CDR1 SQVTM, CDR2 ANQGSEA. The germline V and J ends were trimmed by 0 bases and 12 bases, with 18 bases remaining between them. This CDR3 spans 14 amino acids. A second PCR of roughly 6 to 12 cycles used a sample-barcoded 5' primer and a J-beta primer mix. TCRdb called the 5' RACE reads again in MiXCR, with one record for every CDR3 protein. The sample has about 800,000 distinct CDR3 sequences; 58% are singletons. The study's findings and limits: Calculation of diversity from one million T cells yielded estimates considered to be underestimates.

This clonotype was recorded a few times. Its target is not known. Sequencing was done on a sample of blood. This sequence originates from a man aged 25 to 40 in good health. The chain is built from TRBV29-1 and TRBJ2-1; possible D gene TRBD1, 6 bases. The CDR3 here is CSVEEGTGFRVQFF. CDR3 in DNA: TGCAGCGTTGAAGAAGGAACAGGGTTTAGAGTGCAGTTCTTC.